This passage covers 27 T cell receptor beta chains from one sample sequenced in a study of sequential checkpoint blockade in melanoma (dated by TCRdb to between 2018 and 2021). Library preparation was by the immunoSEQ multiplex PCR assay. TCRdb limited this immuneACCESS table to in-frame rearrangements with V and J called. A share of clones is missing; checked studies link under half to unresolved V genes, and the rest is unexplained. Across this sample there are some 6,000 clones, with more than 20% seen only once. 9% of the sample lies in the top ten. The sample's treatment or condition label is to be understood as: randomized to nivolumab then ipilimumab (arm A) or the reverse (arm B). Here the sequenced sample was tumor tissue (inferred from file names), taken from a patient given nivolumab and ipilimumab in sequence. The receptor source for this set is a human donor with melanoma.

This chain links TRBV19 with TRBJ1-1; D gene uncertain. The CDR3 sequence is 13 residues long. Germline CDR1 and CDR2: LNHDA and SQIVND (reference sequence). Trimming cost V 5 bases and J 1 base, with 8 bases left between them. The CDR3 DNA sequence: TGTGCCAGTAGTCCCCGGACGAACACTGAAGCTTTCTTT. It encodes CASSPRTNTEAFF.

The sample holds a few counts of this clone. The chain has TRBV5-1 and TRBJ2-5; 7 bases line up with TRBD2. V shed 0 bases and J 2 bases; nucleotides not matched to a gene: 7. The CDR3 extends over 16 amino acids. Germline V CDR1 and CDR2: SGHRS, YFSETQ. CDR3 sequence: CASSLAWRELQETQYF. CDR3 in DNA: TGCGCCAGCAGCTTGGCCTGGCGGGAGCTACAAGAGACCCAGTACTTC. Variable domain in full (rest from reference TRBV5-1 and TRBJ2-5): KAGVTQTPRYLIKTRGQQVTLSCSPISGHRSVSWYQQTPGQGLQFLFEYFSETQRNKGNFPGRFSGRQFSNSRSEMNVSTLELGDSALYLCASSLAWRELQETQYFGPGTRLLVL.

The V gene is TRBV6-8, the J gene TRBJ2-3, with 11 positions matching TRBD2. V lost 4 bases, J lost 2 bases, and 8 bases stayed unmatched. Per the germline V gene, CDR1 is MNHGY and CDR2 is SAAAGT. This CDR3 contains 17 residues. The CDR3 coding sequence is TGTGCCAGCAGTTCCAGTCCGGGACTAGCGGTCACAGATACGCAGTATTTT. Its translation is CASSSSPGLAVTDTQYF.

The rearrangement links TRBV6-8 to TRBJ2-5, with 13 bases that match TRBD2. This CDR3 has 13 residues. CDR1 is MNHGY, CDR2 SAAAGT, per germline. J lost 11 bases, V lost 7 bases, and 7 bases had no gene match. The CDR3 loop is CASTAPGLAGQYF. The CDR3 DNA reads as TGTGCCAGCACCGCCCCGGGACTAGCGGGACAGTACTTC.

The rearrangement joins TRBV28 to TRBJ2-7; weak D call: TRBD2 (7 bases). The CDR3 has 14 amino acids. V lost 8 bases, J lost 0 bases, and 14 bases lay in between. Germline-derived CDR1 and CDR2 are MDHEN and SYDVKM. The chain's CDR3 is CASGGGASSYEQYF. The CDR3 coding sequence is TGTGCCAGCGGGGGGGGCGCGAGCTCCTACGAGCAGTACTTC.

J is TRBJ1-2 and V is TRBV18, with 8 bases identical to TRBD1. There are 14 residues in the CDR3. CDR1 and CDR2 (germline): KGHSH, LQKENI. J lost 7 bases, V lost 2 bases, and 6 bases had no gene match. CDR3 in amino acids: CASSPDWTGSGYTF. Written as DNA, the CDR3 is TGTGCCAGCTCACCAGATTGGACAGGGAGTGGCTACACCTTC.

J is TRBJ2-1 and V is TRBV5-1; TRBD2 matches at 7 bases. Per the germline V gene, CDR1 is SGHRS and CDR2 is YFSETQ. The CDR3 contains 17 residues. V trimming: 3 bases; J trimming: 5 bases; junction bases outside the gene matches: 14. The CDR3 loop is CASSSLGGSHTDNEQFF. The DNA for the CDR3 is TGCGCCAGCAGCTCCCTGGGGGGGTCCCATACAGACAATGAGCAGTTCTTC.

The table lists this clone with a few counts. The V gene is TRBV6-8, the J gene TRBJ2-1, with 7 bases aligning to TRBD2. The CDR3 extends over 12 amino acids. Trimming at V came to 6 bases and at J to 6 bases, leaving 2 bases not matched to a gene. Per germline, CDR1 MNHGY and CDR2 SAAAGT. This CDR3 is CASRGGSNEQFF. CDR3 coding DNA: TGTGCCAGCAGGGGCGGGAGCAATGAGCAGTTCTTC.

The sample holds many counts of this clone. The V and J genes are TRBV11-3 and TRBJ1-1; 11 bases map to TRBD1. CDR1 and CDR2 from the germline V gene are SGHNT and YENEEA. The length of the CDR3 is 16 residues. Losses at the gene ends were 4 bases for V and 0 bases for J; bases not matched to a gene: 4. CDR3 loop: CASSSGQGAVNTEAFF. The CDR3 bases are TGTGCCAGCAGCTCAGGACAGGGGGCTGTGAACACTGAAGCTTTCTTT.

By share, this clone ranks as medium-sized (0.01 to 0.1%). The chain has TRBV11-3 and TRBJ1-1; perhaps TRBD1 as D (5 bases). Germline-derived CDR1 and CDR2 are SGHNT and YENEEA. This CDR3 is 14 amino acids long. Trimming pared 4 bases from V and 0 bases from J, leaving 9 bases between. CDR3 sequence (DNA): TGTGCCAGCAGCTGGACGGACATGAACACTGAAGCTTTCTTT. Translating gives CASSWTDMNTEAFF.

This clone was seen a handful of times. The rearrangement links TRBV28 to TRBJ2-7; weak D call: TRBD2 (6 bases). Trimming pared 2 bases from V and 4 bases from J, leaving 21 bases between. Germline lookup yields CDR1 MDHEN and CDR2 SYDVKM. The CDR3 is made up of 17 amino acids. The DNA of the CDR3 is TGTGCCAGCAGTTTAATCCCTCGTGGGGGGAGAAGGTACGAGCAGTACTTC. Protein sequence: CASSLIPRGGRRYEQYF. Filled out from reference TRBV28 and TRBJ2-7, the complete variable domain reads DVKVTQSSRYLVKRTGEKVFLECVQDMDHENMFWYRQDPGLGLRLIYFSYDVKMKEKGDIPEGYSVSREKKERFSLILESASTNQTSMYLCASSLIPRGGRRYEQYFGPGTRLTVT.

The chain employs TRBV11-3 and TRBJ2-7, with a tentative D call TRBD2 (5 bases). The V end was cut by 3 bases, the J end by 5 bases, with 17 bases between. CDR3 length equals 15 residues. Germline V gene sequence: CDR1 SGHNT, CDR2 YENEEA. This CDR3 reads CASSFLRETGNEQYF. The CDR3 nucleotides read TGTGCCAGCAGCTTCCTGAGGGAGACGGGGAACGAGCAGTACTTC.

V and J are TRBV6-8 and TRBJ2-2; D is possibly TRBD2 (7 bases). Looked up from germline, CDR1 is MNHGY and CDR2 is SAAAGT. The CDR3 has 14 amino acids. Trimming removed 10 bases at V and 2 bases at J, with 14 bases between. The CDR3 DNA reads TGTGCCATCGGGGGGCCTACAAACACCGGGGAGCTGTTTTTT. It is translated as CAIGGPTNTGELFF.

This chain joins TRBV7-2 and TRBJ2-3; D uncertain. This CDR3 is 13 amino acids long. V was cut by 5 bases and J by 2 bases, with 8 bases left in between. CDR1 is SGHTA, CDR2 FQGNSA, per germline. The CDR3 DNA sequence: TGTGCCAGCAGCACCCCTTTCACAGATACGCAGTATTTT. Translation gives CASSTPFTDTQYF.

This chain connects TRBV6-8 to TRBJ1-1; the D is unclear. Between the trimmed V and J ends, which lost 8 bases and 5 bases, there was a span of 21 bases. CDR3 length: 15 amino acids. Germline V CDR1 and CDR2: MNHGY, SAAAGT. CDR3: CASHRHSQAGTEAFF. For the CDR3, the DNA is TGTGCCAGCCACCGTCACTCCCAGGCGGGGACTGAAGCTTTCTTT.

This clone was observed a handful of times. V is TRBV11-3 and J is TRBJ2-1, with 10 bases identical to TRBD2. The germline gives CDR1 SGHNT, CDR2 YENEEA. CDR3 size: 16 residues. The J segment lost 2 bases and the V segment lost 5 bases, leaving 6 bases of the junction unmatched. This CDR3 is CASSRTSGRAYNEQFF. The CDR3 DNA reads TGTGCCAGCAGCCGAACGAGCGGGAGGGCCTACAATGAGCAGTTCTTC. The whole variable domain, filled in from reference TRBV11-3 and TRBJ2-1, reads EAGVVQSPRYKIIEKKQPVAFWCNPISGHNTLYWYLQNLGQGPELLIRYENEEAVDDSQLPKDRFSAERLKGVDSTLKIQPAELGDSAVYLCASSRTSGRAYNEQFFGPGTRLTVL.

This clone was detected only a few times. The chain carries TRBV11-3 and TRBJ2-1; 10 bases agree with TRBD1. Trimming cost V 1 base and J 7 bases; bases outside gene matches: 7. Germline V gene data show CDR1 as SGHNT and CDR2 as YENEEA. The CDR3 loop spans 16 amino acids. This chain's CDR3 is CASSLGGTGVRNEQFF. The DNA for the CDR3 is TGTGCCAGCAGCTTAGGAGGGACAGGGGTGAGGAATGAGCAGTTCTTC.

The chain has TRBV12-5 and TRBJ2-3; D is perhaps TRBD2 (6 bases). From germline, CDR1 is LGHNT and CDR2 FRNRAP. The CDR3 loop spans 11 amino acids. For the CDR3, the DNA is TGTGCCAGTCGGAGGGCAGATACGCAGTATTTT. It encodes CASRRADTQYF.

The V call is TRBV18, the J call TRBJ2-2; 15 bases match TRBD2. CDR1 KGHSH and CDR2 LQKENI come from the germline V gene. After removal of 4 bases from V and 0 bases from J, the junction contained 0 bases not matched to a gene. The length of the CDR3 is 17 residues. CDR3 in amino acids: CASSRTSGRANTGELFF. In DNA form, the CDR3 reads TGTGCCAGCTCACGGACTAGCGGGAGGGCGAACACCGGGGAGCTGTTTTTT.

The DNA of the CDR3 is TGTGCCAGCAGTAGGGAAAGGGGCTCTGGAAACACCATATATTTT. It is translated as CASSRERGSGNTIYF. This rearrangement joins TRBV6-8 to TRBJ1-3; possible D gene TRBD1, 5 bases. Germline V CDR1 and CDR2: MNHGY, SAAAGT. This CDR3 has 15 residues. The V end lost 5 bases, the J end lost 0 bases, and 11 bases lay between the germline ends.

This clone was counted only a few times. V is TRBV11-3 and J is TRBJ2-3; no clear D. CDR1 and CDR2 from the germline V gene are SGHNT and YENEEA. With 1 base removed from V and 2 bases from J, the gap between germline ends came to 16 bases. CDR3 size: 17 residues. The CDR3 sequence is CASSLGAEPHYTDTQYF. The CDR3 region has the DNA TGTGCCAGCAGCTTAGGGGCCGAGCCCCACTACACAGATACGCAGTATTTT.

This clone has only a few counts. The rearrangement joins TRBV11-3 to TRBJ2-2, with 9 bases identical to TRBD1. Germline CDR1 reads SGHNT; CDR2 reads YENEEA. Unmatched junction bases numbered 9, after V lost 3 bases and J lost 7 bases. This CDR3 spans 16 amino acids. Here the CDR3 DNA reads TGTGCCAGCAGCTTGGGAGACAGGGGGGGTATCGGGGAGCTGTTTTTT. Its protein is CASSLGDRGGIGELFF.

The chain uses TRBV30 and TRBJ1-2, with 9 nucleotides matching TRBD1. CDR3 length equals 16 residues. V was pared by 2 bases and J by 4 bases, with 11 bases of the junction left unmatched. The germline V gene encodes CDR1 GTSNPN and CDR2 SVGIG (reference sequence). This CDR3 is CAWSPRGTGRTYGYTF. The CDR3 DNA is TGTGCCTGGAGTCCTAGGGGGACAGGGAGAACCTATGGCTACACCTTC.

This clone has only one observation. V gene TRBV5-1 combines with J gene TRBJ2-5; possibly TRBD1 or TRBD2 for D (5 bases each). V was cut by 0 bases and J by 5 bases, with 14 bases left in between. Germline V gene lookup returns CDR1 SGHRS and CDR2 YFSETQ. This CDR3 has 15 amino acids. This chain's CDR3 is CASSLAVGEGETQYF. CDR3 nucleotide sequence: TGCGCCAGCAGCTTGGCCGTGGGCGAGGGGGAGACCCAGTACTTC.

Many counts were recorded for this clone. The gene calls are TRBV11-3 and TRBJ2-1, with 12 positions matching TRBD2. Germline CDR1 SGHNT, CDR2 YENEEA. With V trimmed by 1 base and J by 3 bases, 7 bases remained unmatched. The CDR3 consists of 18 residues. Here the CDR3 DNA reads TGTGCCAGCAGCTTAGGAGGACTAGCGGGAAGCCACTACAATGAGCAGTTCTTC. The encoded protein is CASSLGGLAGSHYNEQFF.

This clone showed up just a few times. The V gene is TRBV19, the J gene TRBJ2-1, with D tentatively TRBD1 (6 bases). Per germline, CDR1 LNHDA and CDR2 SQIVND (reference sequence). The CDR3 runs 14 residues. V was pared by 6 bases and J by 7 bases, with 16 bases between. The CDR3 DNA is TGTGCCAGTAGCGACAGGCTAAGGGGAAATGAGCAGTTCTTC. This translates into CASSDRLRGNEQFF.

The chain joins TRBV19 to TRBJ1-2, with 9 bases aligning to TRBD1. Germline CDR1 LNHDA, CDR2 SQIVND (reference sequence). This CDR3 comprises 15 residues. Unmatched junction bases numbered 10, after V lost 7 bases and J lost 4 bases. CDR3 bases: TGTGCCAGTACCAGGACAGGGGCCGTTGGCTATGGCTACACCTTC. Amino acid sequence: CASTRTGAVGYGYTF. Together with reference TRBV19 and TRBJ1-2, the CDR3 gives the full variable domain: DGGITQSPKYLFRKEGQNVTLSCEQNLNHDAMYWYRQDPGQGLRLIYYSQIVNDFQKGDIAEGYSVSREKKESFPLTVTSAQKNPTAFYLCASTRTGAVGYGYTFGSGTRLTVV.